This passage covers 18 T cell receptor beta chains from one sample sequenced in a study of T cell responses to AZD1222 COVID-19 vaccine. The method was immunoSEQ multiplex PCR; TCRdb's version includes in-frame clones alone and lacks a portion of them. The sample holds approximately 100,000 clones, about nine tenths seen once. The sample here was peripheral blood, taken on day 0 of AZD1222 vaccination. The receptors come from an adult in good health.

This chain links TRBV6-2 or TRBV6-3 with TRBJ2-7; 11 nucleotides agree with TRBD2. Looked up from germline, CDR1 is MNHEY and CDR2 is SVGEGT. V dropped 2 bases and J dropped 3; count of bases not matched to a gene: 0. The CDR3 consists of 14 residues. The CDR3: CASSYGTSGYEQYF. In nucleotides, the CDR3 is TGTGCCAGCAGTTACGGGACTAGCGGCTACGAGCAGTACTTC.

The chain carries TRBV5-1 and TRBJ2-3; D gene uncertain. V shed 1 base and J shed 0 bases, with 12 bases lying between them. From germline, CDR1 is SGHRS and CDR2 YFSETQ. This CDR3 has 16 amino acids. CDR3 amino acids: CASSLRSDSSTDTQYF. DNA of the CDR3: TGCGCCAGCAGCTTGAGAAGCGACTCTAGCACAGATACGCAGTATTTT.

This chain joins TRBV19 and TRBJ2-7; 7 bases map to TRBD1. The germline gives CDR1 LNHDA, CDR2 SQIVND (reference sequence). V dropped 7 bases and J dropped 0; count of bases not matched to a gene: 3. The CDR3 runs to 13 residues. CDR3 DNA: TGTGCCAGTACGGGGACAGCCTCCTACGAGCAGTACTTC. Translation: CASTGTASYEQYF.

V and J are TRBV28 and TRBJ1-1; the D gene is possibly TRBD1 (5 bases). Trimming cost V 6 bases and J 2 bases, with 16 bases left between them. This CDR3 has 15 amino acids. Looked up from germline, CDR1 is MDHEN and CDR2 is SYDVKM. The CDR3, as DNA: TGTGCCAGCAGGGCCCATCCAGGGATTAACACTGAAGCTTTCTTT. It translates to CASRAHPGINTEAFF.

The chain recombines TRBV5-1 with TRBJ2-3; the match to TRBD1 covers 7 bases. J lost 5 bases, V lost 4 bases, and 4 bases had no gene match. Germline CDR1 and CDR2: SGHRS and YFSETQ. There are 13 residues in the CDR3. The CDR3 nucleotides are TGCGCCAGCAGCCTTACAGGGGAAGATACGCAGTATTTT. The encoded protein is CASSLTGEDTQYF.

This chain joins TRBV27 and TRBJ2-1; 8 bases agree with TRBD2. Germline V CDR1 and CDR2: MNHEY, SMNVEV (reference sequence). This CDR3 comprises 17 residues. V lost 3 bases to trimming and J lost 2 bases; unmatched junction nucleotides: 9. CDR3 in DNA: TGTGCCAGCAGTTTTTCCCCGTTTAGCGGGACCTACAATGAGCAGTTCTTC. It is translated as CASSFSPFSGTYNEQFF.

The rearrangement uses TRBV9 and TRBJ1-4; TRBD1 matches at 7 bases. Trimming removed 3 bases from V and 8 bases from J; junction bases left unmatched: 13. There are 16 residues in the CDR3. Germline values: CDR1 SGDLS, CDR2 YYNGEE. DNA for the CDR3: TGTGCCAGCAGCGCCCCCCGAGGGGGCCTGAACGAAAAACTGTTTTTT. Translating gives CASSAPRGGLNEKLFF.

V usage is TRBV9 and J usage is TRBJ1-2, with a tentative D call TRBD1 (5 bases). Looked up from germline, CDR1 is SGDLS and CDR2 is YYNGEE. The CDR3 has 13 amino acids. V was clipped by 0 bases and J by 6 bases, with 9 bases between them. For the CDR3, the DNA is TGTGCCAGCAGCGTAGATGGAGGGGATGGCTACACCTTC. It specifies CASSVDGGDGYTF.

V and J are TRBV19 and TRBJ2-2, with 11 bases that match TRBD2. The junction had 9 bases not matched to a gene; V was cut back by 3 bases and J by 3 bases. CDR1 is LNHDA and CDR2 is SQIVND in the germline V gene (reference sequence). The CDR3 extends over 18 amino acids. CDR3 DNA: TGTGCCAGTAGTATTATGGGGACTAGCGGAACGTACACCGGGGAGCTGTTTTTT. It specifies CASSIMGTSGTYTGELFF.

The rearrangement joins TRBV4-2 to TRBJ1-5; tentative D call: TRBD1 (6 bases). This CDR3 has 14 amino acids. The germline V gene has CDR1 LGHNA and CDR2 YNFKEQ. With 4 bases removed from V and 8 bases from J, the gap between germline ends came to 15 bases. The CDR3 reads CASSLKGGAEPQHF. The DNA for the CDR3 is TGTGCCAGCAGCCTAAAAGGGGGGGCTGAGCCCCAGCATTTT.

The rearrangement uses TRBV7-9 and TRBJ1-2, with D maybe TRBD1 (6 bases). CDR1 and CDR2 (germline): SEHNR, FQNEAQ (reference sequence). The CDR3 sequence is 13 residues long. V was clipped by 6 bases and J by 4 bases, with 12 bases between them. DNA for the CDR3: TGTGCCAGCAGACTGGACAGTTCCTATGGCTACACCTTC. Residues: CASRLDSSYGYTF.

This chain joins TRBV19 and TRBJ2-6, with D perhaps matching TRBD1 (6 bases). V lost 5 bases and J lost 0, with 17 bases in between. Germline CDR1 is LNHDA and CDR2 is SQIVND (reference sequence). CDR3 length equals 18 residues. CDR3 coding DNA: TGTGCCAGTAGTGAACAGGGATTACTGACCTCTGGGGCCAACGTCCTGACTTTC. It translates to CASSEQGLLTSGANVLTF.

The rearrangement joins TRBV9 to TRBJ2-1; 8 bases align to TRBD2. Trimming removed 4 bases from V and 3 bases from J; junction bases left unmatched: 6. The CDR3 sequence is 15 residues long. Germline V gene lookup returns CDR1 SGDLS and CDR2 YYNGEE. CDR3 in DNA: TGTGCCAGCAGCCCCGGGGGGGCCTTCTACAATGAGCAGTTCTTC. Translated, it gives CASSPGGAFYNEQFF. Complete variable domain (other parts from reference TRBV9 and TRBJ2-1): DSGVTQTPKHLITATGQRVTLRCSPRSGDLSVYWYQQSLDQGLQFLIQYYNGEERAKGNILERFSAQQFPDLHSELNLSSLELGDSALYFCASSPGGAFYNEQFFGPGTRLTVL.

The table lists this clone with a few counts. V and J are TRBV15 and TRBJ2-1; D ambiguous. V lost 0 bases and J lost 6, with 9 bases in between. The CDR3 is 14 amino acids. Germline CDR1 reads LNHNV; CDR2 reads YYDKDF (reference sequence). CDR3 DNA sequence: TGTGCCACCAGCAGAGATCGCGCTAGCAATGAGCAGTTCTTC. This gives the protein CATSRDRASNEQFF.

The V call is TRBV27, the J call TRBJ2-7; D unresolved. Germline CDR1 is MNHEY and CDR2 is SMNVEV (reference sequence). The length of the CDR3 is 14 residues. V lost 3 bases to trimming and J lost 5 bases, with 14 bases between them. The DNA for the CDR3 is TGTGCCAGCAGTTTTATCCCCAACCGGGACGAGCAGTACTTC. It translates to CASSFIPNRDEQYF.

This chain links TRBV27 with TRBJ1-1; the D gene is possibly TRBD1 (5 bases). The CDR3 runs to 14 residues. Trimming left V 1 base short and J 5 bases short, with 11 bases between. Germline CDR1 and CDR2: MNHEY and SMNVEV (reference sequence). CDR3 in amino acids: CASSLFGTGTEAFF. CDR3 DNA: TGTGCCAGCAGTTTATTCGGGACCGGGACTGAAGCTTTCTTT.

This rearrangement joins TRBV18 to TRBJ1-1, with D possibly TRBD1 on 6 matching bases. CDR1 is KGHSH and CDR2 is LQKENI in the germline V gene. V shed 6 bases and J shed 4 bases, with 18 bases lying between them. The CDR3 is 15 amino acids. In DNA, the CDR3 is TGTGCCAGCTCGCTAGGGCAGGGGACAACCACTGAAGCTTTCTTT. It encodes CASSLGQGTTTEAFF.

The V and J genes are TRBV4-1 and TRBJ1-1; D is undetermined. The V gene's germline CDR1 is MGHRA and CDR2 YSYEKL. Trimming took 0 bases from V and 1 from J, leaving 12 bases between them. This CDR3 region has 16 residues. The CDR3 DNA sequence: TGCGCCAGCAGCCAAGAGCGAGACACCTCGAACACTGAAGCTTTCTTT. Encoded protein: CASSQERDTSNTEAFF.